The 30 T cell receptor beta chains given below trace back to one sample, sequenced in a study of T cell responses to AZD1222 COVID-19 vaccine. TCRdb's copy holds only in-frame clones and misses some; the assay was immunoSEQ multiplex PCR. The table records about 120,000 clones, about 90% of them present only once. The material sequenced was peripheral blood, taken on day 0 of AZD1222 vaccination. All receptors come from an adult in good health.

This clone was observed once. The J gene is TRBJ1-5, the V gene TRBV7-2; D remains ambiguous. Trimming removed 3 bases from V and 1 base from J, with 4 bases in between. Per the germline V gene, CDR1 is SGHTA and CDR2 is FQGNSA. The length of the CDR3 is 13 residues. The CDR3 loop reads CASSFDSNQPQHF. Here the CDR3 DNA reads TGTGCCAGCAGCTTCGACAGCAATCAGCCCCAGCATTTT.

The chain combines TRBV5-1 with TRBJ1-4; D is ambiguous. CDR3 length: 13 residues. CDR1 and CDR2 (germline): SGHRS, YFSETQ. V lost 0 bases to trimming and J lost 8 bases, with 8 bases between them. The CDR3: CASSLVPVEKLFF. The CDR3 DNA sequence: TGCGCCAGCAGCTTGGTACCTGTAGAAAAACTGTTTTTT. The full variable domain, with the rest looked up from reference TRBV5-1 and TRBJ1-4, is KAGVTQTPRYLIKTRGQQVTLSCSPISGHRSVSWYQQTPGQGLQFLFEYFSETQRNKGNFPGRFSGRQFSNSRSEMNVSTLELGDSALYLCASSLVPVEKLFFGSGTQLSVL.

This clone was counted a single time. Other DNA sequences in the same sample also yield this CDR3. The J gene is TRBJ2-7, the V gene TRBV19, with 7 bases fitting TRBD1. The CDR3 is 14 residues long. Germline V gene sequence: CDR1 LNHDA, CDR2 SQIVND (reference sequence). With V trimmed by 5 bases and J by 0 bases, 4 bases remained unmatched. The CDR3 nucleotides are TGTGCCAGTAGTGCACAGGGGAGCTCCTACGAGCAGTACTTC. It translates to CASSAQGSSYEQYF.

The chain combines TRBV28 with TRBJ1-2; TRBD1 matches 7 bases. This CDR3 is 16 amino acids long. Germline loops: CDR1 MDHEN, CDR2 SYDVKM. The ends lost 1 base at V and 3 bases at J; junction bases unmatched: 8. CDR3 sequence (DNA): TGTGCCAGCAGTTTATCCCCAGGGGGGCCCGACTATGGCTACACCTTC. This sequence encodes CASSLSPGGPDYGYTF.

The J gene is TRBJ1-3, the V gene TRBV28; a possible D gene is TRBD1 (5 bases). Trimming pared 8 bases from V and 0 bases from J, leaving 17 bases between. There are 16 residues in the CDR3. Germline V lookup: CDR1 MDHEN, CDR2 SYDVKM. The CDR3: CASRPPGSPSGNTIYF. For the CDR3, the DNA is TGTGCCAGCCGTCCTCCAGGGAGTCCCTCTGGAAACACCATATATTTT.

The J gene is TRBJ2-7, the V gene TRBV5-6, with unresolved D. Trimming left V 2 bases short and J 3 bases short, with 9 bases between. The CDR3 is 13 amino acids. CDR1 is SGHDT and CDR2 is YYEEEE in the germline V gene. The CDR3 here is CASSFGRIYEQYF. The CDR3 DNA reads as TGTGCCAGCAGCTTTGGCCGGATCTACGAGCAGTACTTC.

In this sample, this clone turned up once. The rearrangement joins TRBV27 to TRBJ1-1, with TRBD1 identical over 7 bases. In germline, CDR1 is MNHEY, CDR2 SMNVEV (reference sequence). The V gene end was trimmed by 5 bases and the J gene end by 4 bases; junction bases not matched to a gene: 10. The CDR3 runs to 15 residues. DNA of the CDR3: TGTGCCAGCAGTATGAGGGGCGCAGGGGGCACTGAAGCTTTCTTT. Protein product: CASSMRGAGGTEAFF.

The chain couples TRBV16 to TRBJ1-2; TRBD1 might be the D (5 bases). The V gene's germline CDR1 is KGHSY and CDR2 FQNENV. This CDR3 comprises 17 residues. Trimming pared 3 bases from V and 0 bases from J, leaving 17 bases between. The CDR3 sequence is CASSHRPAGLPNYGYTF. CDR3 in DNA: TGTGCCAGCAGCCACCGGCCGGCAGGGCTACCTAACTATGGCTACACCTTC.

The CDR3 loop reads CASSVTGTVTIQETQYF. The CDR3 bases are TGTGCCAGCAGCGTTACCGGGACGGTTACAATACAAGAGACCCAGTACTTC. The chain carries TRBV9 and TRBJ2-5; D tentatively reads TRBD1 or TRBD2 (5 bases each). Germline CDR1 SGDLS, CDR2 YYNGEE. With 2 bases removed from V and 2 bases from J, the gap between germline ends came to 19 bases. The CDR3 is 17 amino acids.

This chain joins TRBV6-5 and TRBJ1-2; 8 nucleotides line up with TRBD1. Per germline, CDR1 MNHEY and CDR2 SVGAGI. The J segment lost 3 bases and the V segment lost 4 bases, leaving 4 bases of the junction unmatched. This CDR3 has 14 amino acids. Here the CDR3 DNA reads TGTGCCAGCAGTTCCGCACAGGGGGACTATGGCTACACCTTC. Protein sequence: CASSSAQGDYGYTF.

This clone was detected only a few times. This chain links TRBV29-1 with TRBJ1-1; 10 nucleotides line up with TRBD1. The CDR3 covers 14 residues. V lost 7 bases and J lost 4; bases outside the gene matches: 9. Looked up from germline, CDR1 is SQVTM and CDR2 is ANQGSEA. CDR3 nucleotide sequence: TGCAGCGCCGGGACAGGGGACTTAGGCACTGAAGCTTTCTTT. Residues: CSAGTGDLGTEAFF.

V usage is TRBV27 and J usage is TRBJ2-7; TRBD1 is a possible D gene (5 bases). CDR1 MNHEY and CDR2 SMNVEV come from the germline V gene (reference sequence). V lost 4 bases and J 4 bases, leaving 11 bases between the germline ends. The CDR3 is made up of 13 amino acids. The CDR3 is CASSWGTQYEQYF. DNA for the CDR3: TGTGCCAGCAGTTGGGGCACCCAATACGAGCAGTACTTC.

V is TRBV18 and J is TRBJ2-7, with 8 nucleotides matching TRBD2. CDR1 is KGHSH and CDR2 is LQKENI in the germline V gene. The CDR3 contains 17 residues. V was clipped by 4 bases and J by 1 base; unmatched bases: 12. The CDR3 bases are TGTGCCAGCTCACTACCCAGTCCTAGCGGGTTTTCCTACGAGCAGTACTTC. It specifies CASSLPSPSGFSYEQYF.

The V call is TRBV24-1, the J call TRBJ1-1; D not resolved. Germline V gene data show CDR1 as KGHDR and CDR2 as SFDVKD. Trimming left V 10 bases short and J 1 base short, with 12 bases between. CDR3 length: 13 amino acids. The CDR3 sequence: CATTLGQNTEAFF. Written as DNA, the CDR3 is TGTGCCACTACCCTGGGTCAGAACACTGAAGCTTTCTTT.

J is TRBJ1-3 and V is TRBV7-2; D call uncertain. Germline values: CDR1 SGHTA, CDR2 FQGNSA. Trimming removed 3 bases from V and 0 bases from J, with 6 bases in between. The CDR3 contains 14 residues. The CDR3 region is CASSFEGSGNTIYF. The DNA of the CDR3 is TGTGCCAGCAGCTTTGAGGGCTCTGGAAACACCATATATTTT.

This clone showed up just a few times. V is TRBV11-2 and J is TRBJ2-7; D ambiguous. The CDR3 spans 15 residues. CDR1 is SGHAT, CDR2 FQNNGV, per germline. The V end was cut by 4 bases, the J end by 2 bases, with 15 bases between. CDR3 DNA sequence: TGTGCCAGCAGCTCGCCTAGGAAGCGTCCCTACGAGCAGTACTTC. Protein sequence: CASSSPRKRPYEQYF.

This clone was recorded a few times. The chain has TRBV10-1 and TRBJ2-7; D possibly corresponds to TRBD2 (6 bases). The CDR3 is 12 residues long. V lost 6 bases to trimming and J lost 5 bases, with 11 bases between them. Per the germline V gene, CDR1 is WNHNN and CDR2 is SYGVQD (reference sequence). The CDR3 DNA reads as TGCGCCAGCAGAAGCGGGCTGGACGAGCAGTACTTC. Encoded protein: CASRSGLDEQYF.

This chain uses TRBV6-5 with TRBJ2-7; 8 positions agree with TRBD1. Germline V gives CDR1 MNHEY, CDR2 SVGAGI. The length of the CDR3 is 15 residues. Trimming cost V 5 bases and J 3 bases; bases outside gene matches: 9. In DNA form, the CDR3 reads TGTGCCAGCAGTACTACCCGGGACAGGTTCTACGAGCAGTACTTC. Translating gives CASSTTRDRFYEQYF.

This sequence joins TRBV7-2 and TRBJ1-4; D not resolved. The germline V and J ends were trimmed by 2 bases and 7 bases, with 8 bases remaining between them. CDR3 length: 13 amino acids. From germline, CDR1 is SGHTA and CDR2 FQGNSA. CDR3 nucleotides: TGTGCCAGCAGCTTACGAGGGCTTGAAAAACTGTTTTTT. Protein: CASSLRGLEKLFF.

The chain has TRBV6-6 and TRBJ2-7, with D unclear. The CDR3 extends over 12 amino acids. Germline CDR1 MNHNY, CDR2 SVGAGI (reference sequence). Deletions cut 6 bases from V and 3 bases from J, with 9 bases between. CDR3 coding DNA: TGTGCCAGCAGCCCATCTAACTACGAGCAGTACTTC. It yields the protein CASSPSNYEQYF.

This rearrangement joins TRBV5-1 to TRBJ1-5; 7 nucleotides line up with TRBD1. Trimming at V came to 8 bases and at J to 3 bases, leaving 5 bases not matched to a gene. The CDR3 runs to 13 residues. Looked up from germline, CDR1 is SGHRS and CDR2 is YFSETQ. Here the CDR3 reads CARRQGVNQPQHF. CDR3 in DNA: TGCGCCAGGAGACAGGGCGTCAATCAGCCCCAGCATTTT.

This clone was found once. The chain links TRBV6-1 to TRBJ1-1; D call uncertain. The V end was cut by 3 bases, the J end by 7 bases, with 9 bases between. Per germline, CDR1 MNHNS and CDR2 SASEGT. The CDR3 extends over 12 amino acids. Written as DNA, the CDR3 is TGTGCCAGCAGTGACGCACTGTATGAAGCTTTCTTT. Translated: CASSDALYEAFF.

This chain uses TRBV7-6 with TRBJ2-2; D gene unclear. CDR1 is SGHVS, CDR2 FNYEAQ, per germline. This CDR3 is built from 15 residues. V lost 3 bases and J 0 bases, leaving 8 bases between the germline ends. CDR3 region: CASSFEATNTGELFF. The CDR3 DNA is TGTGCCAGCAGCTTTGAGGCAACGAACACCGGGGAGCTGTTTTTT.

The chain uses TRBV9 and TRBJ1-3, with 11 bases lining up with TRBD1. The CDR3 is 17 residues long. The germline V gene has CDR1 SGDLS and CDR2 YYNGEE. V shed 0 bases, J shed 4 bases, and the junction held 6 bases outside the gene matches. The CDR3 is CASSVGAGQGAGNTIYF. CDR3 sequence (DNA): TGTGCCAGCAGCGTAGGGGCCGGACAGGGGGCGGGAAACACCATATATTTT.

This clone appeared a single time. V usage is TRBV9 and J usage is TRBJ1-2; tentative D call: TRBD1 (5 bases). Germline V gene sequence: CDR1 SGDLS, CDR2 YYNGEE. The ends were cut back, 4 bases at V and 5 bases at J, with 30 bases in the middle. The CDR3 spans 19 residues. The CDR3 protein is CASSFPSTVQPSFLYGYTF. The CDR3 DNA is TGTGCCAGCAGCTTTCCGTCGACAGTCCAACCGTCTTTCCTTTATGGCTACACCTTC.

The CDR3 sequence: CASSLARTRDTEAFF. The DNA of the CDR3 is TGTGCCAGCAGCTTAGCTCGGACTCGGGACACTGAAGCTTTCTTT. This chain connects TRBV11-1 to TRBJ1-1; D not certain. CDR1 and CDR2 (germline): SGHAT, FQDESV (reference sequence). The V end was cut by 0 bases, the J end by 3 bases, with 11 bases between. CDR3 length: 15 amino acids. The full variable domain, in which reference TRBV11-1 and TRBJ1-1 provide the parts outside the CDR3, is EAEVAQSPRYKITEKSQAVAFWCDPISGHATLYWYRQILGQGPELLVQFQDESVVDDSQLPKDRFSAERLKGVDSTLKIQPAELGDSAMYLCASSLARTRDTEAFFGQGTRLTVV.

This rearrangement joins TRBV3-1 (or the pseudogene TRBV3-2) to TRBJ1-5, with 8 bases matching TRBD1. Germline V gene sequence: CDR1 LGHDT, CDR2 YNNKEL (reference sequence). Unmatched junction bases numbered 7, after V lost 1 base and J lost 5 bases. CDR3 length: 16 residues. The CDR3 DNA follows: TGTGCCAGCAGCCAAGTTTGGACAGGGAGCGATCAGCCCCAGCATTTT. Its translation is CASSQVWTGSDQPQHF.

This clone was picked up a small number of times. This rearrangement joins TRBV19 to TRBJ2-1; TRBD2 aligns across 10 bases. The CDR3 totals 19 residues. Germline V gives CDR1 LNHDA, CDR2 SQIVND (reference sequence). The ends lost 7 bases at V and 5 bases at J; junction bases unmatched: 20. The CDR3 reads CASKVGWERQREGNNEQFF. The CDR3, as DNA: TGTGCCAGTAAAGTAGGGTGGGAAAGACAGCGGGAGGGAAACAATGAGCAGTTCTTC.

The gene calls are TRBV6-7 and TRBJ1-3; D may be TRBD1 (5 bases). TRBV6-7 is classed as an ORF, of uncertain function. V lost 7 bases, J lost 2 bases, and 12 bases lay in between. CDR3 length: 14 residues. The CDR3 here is CASIKGRAGNTIYF. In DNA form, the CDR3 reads TGTGCCAGCATCAAGGGGAGGGCTGGAAACACCATATATTTT.

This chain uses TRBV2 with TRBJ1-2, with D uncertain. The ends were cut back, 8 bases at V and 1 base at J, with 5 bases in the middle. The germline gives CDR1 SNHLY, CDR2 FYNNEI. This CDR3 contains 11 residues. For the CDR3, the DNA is TGTGCCAGCGGGGTTAACTATGGCTACACCTTC. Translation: CASGVNYGYTF.